Listed below are T cell receptor beta chains from one sample, sequenced in a study of T-cell memory formation after mild COVID-19. One entry per CDR3 protein results from TCRdb running MiXCR on the 5' RACE reads. The data contain roughly 150,000 distinct CDR3 sequences, 10% to 15% of them seen just once; the ten biggest clones take up 3% to 4%. Sequencing input: PBMCs or a T cell subset sorted from them (not recorded which). These receptor sequences come from a man aged 18 to 29 who had mild COVID-19 (a few samples of this study predate the infection). Cell type and time point are not known. Each CDR3 is given with its conserved first and last residue. D genes are given only for firm matches. Expanded clones are given a class, and other clones once, few, many or no size at all.

J gene,D gene,clone size,V gene,CDR3 protein,CDR3 DNA
TRBJ1-6,-,-,TRBV20-1,CSASPDGRYNSPLHF,TGCAGTGCTAGCCCGGACGGCCGATATAATTCACCCCTCCACTTT
TRBJ1-1,TRBD1,few,TRBV7-9,CASSLGQAGAVNTEAFF,TGTGCCAGCAGCTTGGGACAGGCTGGGGCGGTGAACACTGAAGCTTTCTTT
TRBJ2-1,-,many,TRBV5-1,CASSLYSGTPIEFF,TGCGCCAGCAGCTTGTACTCCGGGACTCCCATTGAGTTCTTC
TRBJ1-1,TRBD1,-,TRBV6-2/TRBV6-3,CASTNGQGTEAFF,TGTGCCAGCACCAACGGACAGGGCACTGAAGCTTTCTTT
TRBJ2-3,-,-,TRBV6-2/TRBV6-3,CASKRPLDTQYF,TGTGCCAGCAAGAGACCGTTGGATACGCAGTATTTT
TRBJ2-5,-,many,TRBV7-3,CASSFGREETQYF,TGTGCCAGCAGCTTTGGCAGGGAAGAGACCCAGTACTTC
TRBJ2-7,TRBD1,many,TRBV5-1,CASSLPGQGSYEQYF,TGCGCCAGCAGCCTCCCGGGACAGGGATCCTACGAGCAGTACTTC
TRBJ2-7,TRBD2,few,TRBV20-1,CSASLAGGPYEQYF,TGCAGTGCTAGTCTAGCGGGGGGGCCCTACGAGCAGTACTTC
TRBJ1-1,-,-,TRBV12-3/TRBV12-4,CASSLLQGWSYTEAFF,TGTGCCAGCAGTTTACTCCAGGGATGGAGTTACACTGAAGCTTTCTTT
TRBJ1-5,TRBD1,once,TRBV12-3/TRBV12-4,CASSGVPGQGGNQPQHF,TGTGCCAGCAGCGGGGTCCCGGGACAGGGGGGGAATCAGCCCCAGCATTTT
TRBJ1-1,-,-,TRBV5-1,CASSLGRESRSTEAFF,TGCGCCAGCAGCTTGGGCAGGGAGTCCCGAAGCACTGAAGCTTTCTTT
TRBJ1-6,-,few,TRBV18,CASSPGHREPLHF,TGTGCCAGCTCACCAGGACATCGCGAACCCCTCCACTTT
TRBJ1-4,-,few,TRBV29-1,CSCMVTNEKLFF,TGCAGCTGTATGGTAACTAATGAAAAACTGTTTTTT
TRBJ2-7,-,few,TRBV10-3,CAIRDGDRRAEQYF,TGTGCCATCAGAGATGGTGACAGGCGGGCCGAGCAGTACTTC
TRBJ1-5,-,few,TRBV20-1,CSAIGQGQRQPQHF,TGCAGTGCTATCGGCCAGGGGCAGCGTCAGCCCCAGCATTTT
TRBJ2-2,-,few,TRBV7-2,CASSFQGSTGELFF,TGTGCCAGCAGCTTTCAGGGAAGCACCGGGGAGCTGTTTTTT
TRBJ2-5,TRBD2,few,TRBV5-1,CASSPGLAGTQETQYF,TGCGCCAGCAGCCCGGGACTAGCGGGGACCCAAGAGACCCAGTACTTC
TRBJ2-3,-,-,TRBV25-1,CASSGADRRTDTQYF,TGTGCCAGCAGTGGCGCAGACAGACGCACAGATACGCAGTATTTT
TRBJ2-5,-,-,TRBV6-5,CASSYRGGQYF,TGTGCCAGCAGTTACCGAGGAGGCCAGTACTTC
TRBJ1-1,TRBD1,few,TRBV11-2,CASSLTGIGTEAFF,TGTGCCAGCAGCTTGACAGGGATTGGTACTGAAGCTTTCTTT
TRBJ1-4,-,-,TRBV12-3/TRBV12-4,CASSQELEKLFF,TGTGCCAGCAGTCAAGAATTGGAAAAACTGTTTTTT
TRBJ2-7,TRBD1,few,TRBV4-1,CASSQDHRGFSIIYEQYF,TGCGCCAGCAGCCAAGATCACAGGGGCTTTTCAATTATCTACGAGCAGTACTTC
TRBJ2-5,-,-,TRBV5-1,CASSSLTISRTQYF,TGCGCCAGCAGCTCGTTGACTATATCGCGGACCCAGTACTTC
TRBJ1-1,-,-,TRBV29-1,CSVTDRLNTEAFF,TGCAGCGTTACGGACAGACTGAACACTGAAGCTTTCTTT
TRBJ1-1,-,few,TRBV15,CATSGYSGKNTEAFF,TGTGCCACCAGCGGGTATTCAGGGAAAAACACTGAAGCTTTCTTT
TRBJ1-1,-,-,TRBV6-2/TRBV6-3,CASWEELLNTEAFF,TGTGCCAGCTGGGAAGAGTTACTGAACACTGAAGCTTTCTTT
TRBJ2-5,-,few,TRBV5-1,CASSRQEETQYF,TGCGCCAGCAGCCGACAGGAAGAGACCCAGTACTTC
TRBJ1-5,-,-,TRBV29-1,CSVVDSNQPQHF,TGCAGCGTTGTGGATAGCAATCAGCCCCAGCATTTT
TRBJ2-3,-,few,TRBV9,CASSVGGLSTDTQYF,TGTGCCAGCAGCGTAGGGGGTCTTAGCACAGATACGCAGTATTTT
TRBJ2-1,TRBD1,few,TRBV13,CASSTTGQYNEQFF,TGTGCCAGCAGCACTACGGGACAGTACAATGAGCAGTTCTTC
TRBJ2-7,TRBD2,few,TRBV6-2/TRBV6-3,CASRRLISGGHYEQYF,TGTGCCAGCAGACGTCTCATTAGCGGGGGCCACTACGAGCAGTACTTC
TRBJ2-3,-,-,TRBV5-1,CASSEDKPSTDTQYF,TGCGCCAGCAGCGAGGACAAACCTAGCACAGATACGCAGTATTTT
TRBJ1-4,TRBD1,few,TRBV14,CASSQTGDRLFF,TGTGCCAGCAGCCAGACAGGGGATCGACTGTTTTTT
TRBJ1-4,-,-,TRBV5-4,CASSLRTALNEKLFF,TGTGCCAGCAGCTTACGGACGGCGCTTAATGAAAAACTGTTTTTT
TRBJ1-5,TRBD1,-,TRBV28,CASRRQGGNRPQHF,TGTGCCAGCAGGCGACAGGGGGGAAATCGGCCCCAGCATTTT
TRBJ2-5,-,-,TRBV11-2,CASSMGLDQETQYF,TGTGCCAGCAGCATGGGACTGGACCAAGAGACCCAGTACTTC
TRBJ1-2,-,few,TRBV5-1,CASSLGGTVGVYGYTF,TGCGCCAGCAGCTTGGGCGGAACCGTGGGGGTCTATGGCTACACCTTC
TRBJ1-1,-,many,TRBV7-2,CASSFVRNTEAFF,TGTGCCAGCAGCTTCGTGCGGAACACTGAAGCTTTCTTT
TRBJ1-4,TRBD1,few,TRBV9,CASSGQGAGEKLFF,TGTGCCAGCAGCGGACAGGGGGCCGGTGAAAAACTGTTTTTT
TRBJ1-1,-,-,TRBV29-1,CSVEGRARTEAFF,TGCAGCGTTGAAGGGAGAGCTCGCACTGAAGCTTTCTTT
TRBJ1-3,TRBD1,-,TRBV12-3/TRBV12-4,CASSDRGYGNTIYF,TGTGCCAGCAGTGACAGGGGTTACGGAAACACCATATATTTT
TRBJ2-3,-,few,TRBV5-1,CASSRGPIGDTDTQYF,TGCGCCAGCAGCAGGGGACCGATAGGGGACACAGATACGCAGTATTTT
TRBJ2-4,-,few,TRBV5-1,CASSLGGLQTWDKNIQYF,TGCGCCAGCAGCTTGGGGGGACTCCAAACGTGGGACAAAAACATTCAGTACTTC
TRBJ1-1,-,few,TRBV29-1,CSVGFGEAFF,TGCAGCGTCGGTTTCGGGGAAGCTTTCTTT
TRBJ2-2,-,many,TRBV7-2,CASSSNIGELFF,TGTGCCAGCAGCTCGAACATCGGGGAGCTGTTTTTT
TRBJ1-1,-,-,TRBV12-3/TRBV12-4,CASSSRRAGSDKAFF,TGTGCCAGCAGTTCCCGCAGGGCAGGTTCTGATAAGGCTTTCTTT
TRBJ1-2,-,-,TRBV7-2,CASSTTGVYGYTF,TGTGCCAGCAGTACGACAGGAGTTTATGGCTACACCTTC
TRBJ1-4,TRBD1,many,TRBV18,CASSPARDRFNGKLFF,TGTGCCAGCTCGCCAGCCCGGGACAGGTTTAATGGAAAACTGTTTTTT
TRBJ2-7,-,many,TRBV5-1,CASSSEQWFGEQYF,TGCGCCAGCAGCTCCGAACAGTGGTTTGGGGAGCAGTACTTC
TRBJ1-2,-,-,TRBV29-1,CSVGGQGYGYTF,TGCAGCGTTGGGGGTCAGGGGTATGGCTACACCTTC
TRBJ2-1,-,many,TRBV7-8,CASSLYYNEQFF,TGTGCCAGCAGCCTCTATTACAATGAGCAGTTCTTC
TRBJ2-2,-,few,TRBV7-3,CASSNYRVGELFF,TGTGCCAGCAGCAACTACAGGGTTGGGGAGCTGTTTTTT
TRBJ2-7,-,few,TRBV11-2,CASSLVGVYEQYF,TGTGCCAGCAGCTTAGTAGGTGTTTACGAGCAGTACTTC
TRBJ2-3,-,many,TRBV7-6,CASSGGTSSPTTDTQYF,TGTGCCAGCTCCGGGGGCACTAGCAGCCCCACCACAGATACGCAGTATTTT